This TCR beta chain originates from a study of cytomegalovirus exposure and HLA in healthy donors. Trimming cost V 4 bases and J 3 bases; bases outside gene matches: 11. The CDR3 sequence is 16 residues long. Per the germline V gene, CDR1 is LNHDA and CDR2 is SQIVND (reference sequence). Researchers ran the PCR with 60 Vbeta and 13 Jbeta primers. The assay was immunoSEQ multiplex PCR, and TCRdb's table has in-frame clones only and misses some. The sample lists 200,000 to 300,000 clones, around 80% occurring once. The TCR comes from an older woman in good health and CMV-seropositive. The sample taken for sequencing was PBMCs. This chain joins TRBV19 and TRBJ1-1; 7 bases agree with TRBD1. In DNA, the CDR3 is TGTGCCAGTAGTAACAGAGAGGGGGCGAGGGACACTGAAGCTTTCTTT. This translates into CASSNREGARDTEAFF.